This record looks at one TCR beta chain sequence and its context. The antigen remains unidentified. The observed sequence ends 3 residues before the CDR3 terminus, with the missing tail filled in from the germline J gene. With 2 bases removed from V and 2 bases from J, the gap between germline ends came to 3 bases. Germline assignment: CDR1 SEHNR and CDR2 FQNEAQ (reference sequence). There are 13 residues in the CDR3. CD4+CD25+CD127- Tregs, CD4+CD25- non-Tregs, CD4 and CD8 cells were sorted. The sample originates from a study of Tregs in tolerant kidney transplant recipients. Study outcomes and limitations: Changing PCR primers prevented nucleotide comparison between some patients' samples. No direct test of biological reproducibility was done here. Activated donor B cell expansion appeared to reveal the most relevant donor-specific TCRbeta repertoire.

Here immunoSEQ multiplex PCR was the method, and the copy in TCRdb shows in-frame clones only, minus some. Found here are roughly 53,000 clones; the top ten clones hold about 0.83%. This chain uses TRBV7-9 with TRBJ2-2, with D hard to call. Here the sequenced sample was CD4+ T cells from blood, taken before the transplant. This receptor was obtained from a human donor who received a combined kidney and bone marrow transplant. CDR3: CASSLSNTGELFF. The CDR3 DNA, read in part, is TGTGCCAGCAGCTTATCTAACACCGGGGAG.